A single sample is the source of the 27 T cell receptor beta chains below, sequenced in a study of T cell repertoires in cytomegalovirus infection. Each CDR3 protein gets one entry after TCRdb re-called the reads with MiXCR. The data hold tens of thousands of distinct CDR3 sequences, with 3.7% observed a single time. The material sequenced was PBMCs. The receptors derive from a human donor in good health (CMV status not recorded). Some clones in this sample may be carry-over from other donors' samples.

This clonotype has at least ten counts. The chain couples TRBV4-1 to TRBJ1-1; D gene ambiguous. The V and J ends lost 1 base and 0 bases respectively, with 18 bases between them. CDR1 is MGHRA, CDR2 YSYEKL, per germline. This CDR3 region has 18 residues. CDR3 in amino acids: CASSQVDLSLSVNTEAFF. The CDR3 nucleotides are TGCGCCAGCAGCCAAGTGGACCTCAGTTTAAGTGTGAACACTGAAGCTTTCTTT.

This clonotype was counted at least ten times. The CDR3 nucleotides read TGTGCCAGCAGCTTAACTGGAACCGGGGAGCTGTTTTTT. It is translated as CASSLTGTGELFF. The chain uses TRBV7-2 and TRBJ2-2; D remains unclear. The V end was cut by 2 bases, the J end by 5 bases, with 6 bases between. This CDR3 has 13 amino acids. Looked up from germline, CDR1 is SGHTA and CDR2 is FQGNSA. Complete variable domain (other parts from reference TRBV7-2 and TRBJ2-2): GAGVSQSPSNKVTEKGKDVELRCDPISGHTALYWYRQSLGQGLEFLIYFQGNSAPDKSGLPSDRFSAERTGGSVSTLTIQRTQQEDSAVYLCASSLTGTGELFFGEGSRLTVL.

In its sample, this clonotype was seen many times. The CDR3 spells CASSQRGLNTEAFF. The CDR3 nucleotides are TGCGCCAGCAGCCAACGGGGTCTAAACACTGAAGCTTTCTTT. The rearrangement uses TRBV4-1 and TRBJ1-1; D unresolved. Germline V lookup: CDR1 MGHRA, CDR2 YSYEKL. The CDR3 consists of 14 residues. Trimming shortened V by 2 bases and J by 2 bases, and 9 bases separated the two germline ends.

This clonotype showed up many times. The chain joins TRBV7-2 to TRBJ1-5; D not certain. V shed 5 bases and J shed 6 bases, with 14 bases lying between them. In germline, CDR1 is SGHTA, CDR2 FQGNSA. This CDR3 is built from 14 residues. As DNA, the CDR3 is TGTGCCAGCAGCCCCGACCGATTTAGTCAGCCCCAGCATTTT. Translated, it gives CASSPDRFSQPQHF.

This clonotype was seen ten or more times. This chain links TRBV27 with TRBJ2-2; D gene uncertain. The germline gives CDR1 MNHEY, CDR2 SMNVEV (reference sequence). The CDR3 runs 13 residues. The V end was cut by 2 bases, the J end by 4 bases, with 5 bases between. The CDR3 reads CASSLVATGELFF. The CDR3 bases are TGTGCCAGCAGTTTAGTGGCCACCGGGGAGCTGTTTTTT.

This clonotype was detected a few times. The V gene is TRBV11-2, the J gene TRBJ1-1, with 9 bases lining up with TRBD1. Germline CDR1 is SGHAT and CDR2 is FQNNGV. V lost 2 bases and J lost 3; bases outside the gene matches: 4. The CDR3 runs 15 residues. CDR3 in amino acids: CASSLTTGGDTEAFF. In DNA form, the CDR3 reads TGTGCCAGCAGCTTAACGACAGGGGGGGACACTGAAGCTTTCTTT.

This clonotype was counted many times. V usage is TRBV7-3 and J usage is TRBJ1-6; weak D call: TRBD1 (5 bases). V dropped 4 bases and J dropped 6 bases, with 10 bases sitting between them. Germline loops: CDR1 SGHTA, CDR2 FQGTGA. The CDR3 loop spans 14 amino acids. CDR3 loop: CASSSGRINSPLHF. CDR3 coding DNA: TGTGCCAGCAGCTCGGGACGGATTAATTCACCCCTCCACTTT. Using reference TRBV7-3 and TRBJ1-6 for the parts outside the CDR3, the full variable domain is GAGVSQTPSNKVTEKGKYVELRCDPISGHTALYWYRQSLGQGPEFLIYFQGTGAADDSGLPNDRFFAVRPEGSVSTLKIQRTERGDSAVYLCASSSGRINSPLHFGNGTRLTVT.

This clonotype has at least ten counts. J is TRBJ2-5 and V is TRBV7-6; 11 positions agree with TRBD1. The CDR3 covers 15 residues. Trimming at V came to 6 bases and at J to 5 bases, leaving 8 bases not matched to a gene. Germline V gives CDR1 SGHVS, CDR2 FNYEAQ. CDR3 protein: CASSFRDRGYETQYF. The CDR3 DNA sequence: TGTGCCAGCAGTTTCCGGGACAGGGGGTACGAGACCCAGTACTTC. The full variable domain, with the rest looked up from reference TRBV7-6 and TRBJ2-5, is GAGVSQSPRYKVTKRGQDVALRCDPISGHVSLYWYRQALGQGPEFLTYFNYEAQQDKSGLPNDRFSAERPEGSISTLTIQRTEQRDSAMYRCASSFRDRGYETQYFGPGTRLLVL.

This clonotype was found many times. The gene calls are TRBV20-1 and TRBJ2-1; 8 bases agree with TRBD2. Germline CDR1 is DFQATT and CDR2 is SNEGSKA (reference sequence). J lost 5 bases, V lost 3 bases, and 6 bases had no gene match. This CDR3 is built from 14 residues. This chain's CDR3 is CSASWLAGNNEQFF. The CDR3 DNA follows: TGCAGTGCTAGCTGGCTAGCGGGCAACAATGAGCAGTTCTTC.

This clonotype was observed many times. V is TRBV6-2 or TRBV6-3 and J is TRBJ1-1; D gene uncertain. V lost 2 bases and J lost 3, with 7 bases in between. Germline V lookup: CDR1 MNHEY, CDR2 SVGEGT. This CDR3 is built from 13 residues. The CDR3 bases are TGTGCCAGCAGTTACATGGGATACACTGAAGCTTTCTTT. Translation gives CASSYMGYTEAFF.

This clonotype has ten or more counts. The rearrangement joins TRBV12-3 or TRBV12-4 to TRBJ2-1; the match to TRBD2 covers 7 bases. CDR3 length: 14 residues. With 6 bases clipped from V and 5 bases from J, the junction kept 7 bases outside the gene matches. In DNA, the CDR3 is TGTGCCAGCAGCCGGAGCGGGGTACACAATGAGCAGTTCTTC. Protein: CASSRSGVHNEQFF.

This clonotype was found many times. The chain combines TRBV24-1 with TRBJ1-4; TRBD1 aligns across 9 bases. The CDR3 contains 15 residues. Unmatched junction bases numbered 8, after V lost 9 bases and J lost 4 bases. The germline V gene has CDR1 KGHDR and CDR2 SFDVKD. CDR3 sequence: CATWTGEGFNEKLFF. The CDR3 DNA follows: TGTGCCACCTGGACAGGGGAAGGGTTTAATGAAAAACTGTTTTTT.

This clonotype has ten or more counts. The chain joins TRBV20-1 to TRBJ2-3, with unresolved D. There are 18 residues in the CDR3. Trimming shortened V by 1 base and J by 1 base, and 21 bases separated the two germline ends. Germline-derived CDR1 and CDR2 are DFQATT and SNEGSKA (reference sequence). The CDR3 reads CSARGFSRFRARTDTQYF. The CDR3 DNA reads as TGCAGTGCTAGAGGTTTCTCAAGGTTTAGGGCCCGCACAGATACGCAGTATTTT.

This clonotype was picked up many times. The chain joins TRBV9 to TRBJ2-6, with TRBD2 as a possible D gene (6 bases). V lost 4 bases and J 0 bases, leaving 11 bases between the germline ends. From germline, CDR1 is SGDLS and CDR2 YYNGEE. The CDR3 spans 16 residues. The CDR3 here is CASSRGGNSGANVLTF. CDR3 coding DNA: TGTGCCAGCAGCCGAGGCGGGAACTCTGGGGCCAACGTCCTGACTTTC.

Many counts were recorded for this clonotype. The chain recombines TRBV18 with TRBJ2-7, with D unclear. Trimming removed 3 bases at V and 2 bases at J, with 14 bases between. The CDR3 is made up of 15 amino acids. CDR1 KGHSH and CDR2 LQKENI come from the germline V gene. The CDR3 loop reads CASSPRGNEAYEQYF. The CDR3 DNA sequence: TGTGCCAGCTCACCGAGAGGTAACGAAGCCTACGAGCAGTACTTC.

Ten or more counts support this clonotype. The chain uses TRBV5-8 and TRBJ1-1; no reliable D call. Germline V gives CDR1 SGHTS, CDR2 YDEGEE. Trimming shortened V by 4 bases and J by 3 bases, and 4 bases separated the two germline ends. The CDR3 is 11 residues long. This CDR3 reads CASSPHTEAFF. The CDR3 DNA is TGTGCCAGCAGCCCCCACACTGAAGCTTTCTTT.

This clonotype was found many times. The chain combines TRBV4-3 with TRBJ1-1; maybe TRBD1 (5 bases). The CDR3 runs 14 residues. V lost 0 bases and J lost 9, with 14 bases in between. Germline assignment: CDR1 LGHNA and CDR2 YSLEER. This chain's CDR3 is CASSQDWGPGKAFF. CDR3 coding DNA: TGCGCCAGCAGCCAAGATTGGGGACCCGGTAAAGCTTTCTTT.

This clonotype came up many times. The genes are TRBV18 and TRBJ2-1; either TRBD1 or TRBD2 may supply D (5 bases each). CDR1 and CDR2 from the germline V gene are KGHSH and LQKENI. The CDR3 sequence is 14 residues long. Trimming removed 3 bases at V and 4 bases at J, with 10 bases between. The CDR3 loop reads CASSPARGYNEQFF. CDR3 bases: TGTGCCAGCTCACCGGCGAGGGGATACAATGAGCAGTTCTTC.

This clonotype was found many times. The rearrangement uses TRBV11-2 and TRBJ1-1; TRBD1 might be the D (6 bases). This CDR3 is built from 14 residues. Trimming took off 4 bases at V and 3 bases at J, with 12 bases between the two ends. The V gene's germline CDR1 is SGHAT and CDR2 FQNNGV. The CDR3 DNA reads TGTGCCAGCAGCTATCGGGGGCGGGACACTGAAGCTTTCTTT. Amino acid sequence: CASSYRGRDTEAFF.

This clonotype was seen many times. The J gene is TRBJ2-2, the V gene TRBV6-6; tentative D call: TRBD1 (6 bases). CDR3 length equals 14 residues. Per germline, CDR1 MNHNY and CDR2 SVGAGI (reference sequence). V lost 8 bases to trimming and J lost 6 bases, with 16 bases between them. CDR3: CASSSTGQAGELFF. In DNA, the CDR3 is TGTGCCAGCTCCTCCACAGGGCAGGCCGGGGAGCTGTTTTTT.

This clonotype was found many times. This chain connects TRBV7-2 to TRBJ1-2; tentatively, D is TRBD1 (6 bases). Trimming stripped 5 bases from V and 4 bases from J, with 14 bases between. The germline V gene encodes CDR1 SGHTA and CDR2 FQGNSA. The CDR3 sequence is 14 residues long. CDR3 in amino acids: CASSGSRTVYGYTF. CDR3 in DNA: TGTGCCAGCAGCGGTTCCCGGACAGTCTATGGCTACACCTTC.

This clonotype has at least ten counts. The rearrangement joins TRBV7-2 to TRBJ1-2; 10 bases map to TRBD1. Trimming at V came to 6 bases and at J to 4 bases, leaving 14 bases not matched to a gene. CDR3 length equals 17 residues. CDR1 is SGHTA, CDR2 FQGNSA, per germline. CDR3 protein: CASSYKPGTGEGYGYTF. In DNA form, the CDR3 reads TGTGCCAGCAGTTACAAACCCGGGACAGGGGAGGGCTATGGCTACACCTTC.

This clonotype was seen repeatedly, ten times or more. The V call is TRBV5-6, the J call TRBJ1-1; D possibly corresponds to TRBD1 (5 bases). Trimming removed 4 bases at V and 2 bases at J, with 15 bases between. CDR1 and CDR2 from the germline V gene are SGHDT and YYEEEE. The CDR3 is 15 residues long. CDR3: CASSGTGLQNTEAFF. The CDR3 DNA reads as TGTGCCAGCAGCGGAACGGGACTCCAAAACACTGAAGCTTTCTTT.

This clonotype was picked up many times. The rearrangement uses TRBV12-3 or TRBV12-4 and TRBJ1-2, with D perhaps matching TRBD1 (5 bases). V lost 7 bases and J lost 7, with 16 bases in between. CDR3 length: 13 residues. This chain's CDR3 is CASTRPGRGGYTF. In nucleotides, the CDR3 is TGTGCCAGCACTCGACCCGGGAGGGGTGGCTACACCTTC.

The table lists this clonotype with many counts. V usage is TRBV12-3 or TRBV12-4 and J usage is TRBJ2-7; 11 bases are shared with TRBD1. Trimming removed 6 bases from V and 0 bases from J; junction bases left unmatched: 4. This CDR3 comprises 15 residues. For the CDR3, the DNA is TGTGCCAGCAGAAGGGGGACAGGGGGCTCCTACGAGCAGTACTTC. Protein product: CASRRGTGGSYEQYF.

This clonotype was detected many times. The V call is TRBV12-3 or TRBV12-4, the J call TRBJ1-2; D not certain. V was clipped by 6 bases and J by 8 bases, with 19 bases between them. The CDR3 covers 14 residues. The DNA for the CDR3 is TGTGCCAGCAGCTACACCCGGTTCGAGGAGGGCTACACCTTC. Protein sequence: CASSYTRFEEGYTF.

This clonotype was recorded many times. This rearrangement joins TRBV7-8 to TRBJ2-7; tentatively, D is TRBD2 (7 bases). Germline V gene sequence: CDR1 SGHVS, CDR2 FQNEAQ. CDR3 length: 14 residues. Trimming shortened V by 5 bases and J by 4 bases, and 15 bases separated the two germline ends. The DNA for the CDR3 is TGTGCCAGCAGCGAGGGGGGGGGGGGATACGAGCAGTACTTC. Its translation is CASSEGGGGYEQYF.